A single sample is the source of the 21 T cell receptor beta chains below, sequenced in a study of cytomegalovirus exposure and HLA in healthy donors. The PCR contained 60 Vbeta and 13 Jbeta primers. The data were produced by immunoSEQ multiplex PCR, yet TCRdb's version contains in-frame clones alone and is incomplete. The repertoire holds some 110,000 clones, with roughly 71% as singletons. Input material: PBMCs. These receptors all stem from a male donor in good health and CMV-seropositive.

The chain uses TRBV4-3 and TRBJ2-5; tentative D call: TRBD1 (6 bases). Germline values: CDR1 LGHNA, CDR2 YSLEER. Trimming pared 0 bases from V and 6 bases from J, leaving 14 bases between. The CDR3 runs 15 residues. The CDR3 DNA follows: TGCGCCAGCAGCCAAGAACTAGGCAGGGGAAAGACCCAGTACTTC. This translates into CASSQELGRGKTQYF.

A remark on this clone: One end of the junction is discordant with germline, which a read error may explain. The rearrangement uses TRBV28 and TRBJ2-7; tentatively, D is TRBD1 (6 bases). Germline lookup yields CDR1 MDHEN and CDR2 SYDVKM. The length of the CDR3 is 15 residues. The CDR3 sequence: CASGLGAVGNYEQYF. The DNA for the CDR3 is TGTGCCAGCGGTTTGGGGGCAGTAGGCAACTACGAGCAGTACTTC.

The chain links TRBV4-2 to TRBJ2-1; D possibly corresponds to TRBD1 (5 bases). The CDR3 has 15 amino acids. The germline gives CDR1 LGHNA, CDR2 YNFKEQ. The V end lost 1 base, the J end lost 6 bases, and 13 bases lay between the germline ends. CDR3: CASSQGRQGRNEQFF. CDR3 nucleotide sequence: TGTGCCAGCAGCCAAGGTAGGCAGGGCCGCAATGAGCAGTTCTTC.

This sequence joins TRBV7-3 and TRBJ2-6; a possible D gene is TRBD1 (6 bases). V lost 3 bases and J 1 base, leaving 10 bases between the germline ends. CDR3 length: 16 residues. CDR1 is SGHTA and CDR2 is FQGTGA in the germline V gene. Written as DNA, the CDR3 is TGTGCCAGCAGCTTCACAGGGATTTCTGGGGCCAACGTCCTGACTTTC. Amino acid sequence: CASSFTGISGANVLTF.

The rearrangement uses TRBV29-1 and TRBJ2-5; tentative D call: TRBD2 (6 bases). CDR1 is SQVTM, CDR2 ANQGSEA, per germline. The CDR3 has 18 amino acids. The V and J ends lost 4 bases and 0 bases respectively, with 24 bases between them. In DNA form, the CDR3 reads TGCAGCGTTGTAGTGGGACTGGGAGGTCGGAAGTACCAAGAGACCCAGTACTTC. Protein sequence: CSVVVGLGGRKYQETQYF.

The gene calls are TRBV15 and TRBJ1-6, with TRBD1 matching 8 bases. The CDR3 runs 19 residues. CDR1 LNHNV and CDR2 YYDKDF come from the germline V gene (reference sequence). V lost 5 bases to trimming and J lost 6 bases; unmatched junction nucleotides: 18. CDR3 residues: CATSPRGRQGNLPNSPLHF. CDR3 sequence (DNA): TGTGCCACCAGCCCCAGGGGAAGACAGGGGAATTTACCTAATTCACCCCTCCACTTT.

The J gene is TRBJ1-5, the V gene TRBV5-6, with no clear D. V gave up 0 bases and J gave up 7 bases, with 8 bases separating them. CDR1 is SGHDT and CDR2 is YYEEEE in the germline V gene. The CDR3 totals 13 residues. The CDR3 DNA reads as TGTGCCAGCAGCTTGGTCGGGGAACAGCCCCAGCATTTT. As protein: CASSLVGEQPQHF.

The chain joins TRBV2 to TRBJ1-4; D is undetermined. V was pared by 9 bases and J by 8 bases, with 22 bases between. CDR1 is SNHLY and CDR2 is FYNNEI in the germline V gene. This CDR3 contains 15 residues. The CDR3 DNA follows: TGTGCCAGTGCCCCACGGGGTCGGTTGGGGGAAAAACTGTTTTTT. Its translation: CASAPRGRLGEKLFF. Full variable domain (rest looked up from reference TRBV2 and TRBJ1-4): EPEVTQTPSHQVTQMGQEVILRCVPISNHLYFYWYRQILGQKVEFLVSFYNNEISEKSEIFDDQFSVERPDGSNFTLKIRSTKLEDSAMYFCASAPRGRLGEKLFFGSGTQLSVL.

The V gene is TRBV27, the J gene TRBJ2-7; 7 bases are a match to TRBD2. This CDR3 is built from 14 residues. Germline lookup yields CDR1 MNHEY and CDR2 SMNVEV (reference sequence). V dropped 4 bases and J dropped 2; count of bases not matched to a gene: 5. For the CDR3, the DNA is TGTGCCAGCAGTTATGGCGGGGGAACCTACGAGCAGTACTTC. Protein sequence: CASSYGGGTYEQYF.

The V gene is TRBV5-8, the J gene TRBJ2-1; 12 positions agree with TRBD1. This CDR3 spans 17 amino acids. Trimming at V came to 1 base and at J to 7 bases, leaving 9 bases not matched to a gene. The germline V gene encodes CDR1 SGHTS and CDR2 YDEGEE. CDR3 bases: TGTGCCAGCAGCTTGCACCCCGGGACAGGGGGCATGAATGAGCAGTTCTTC. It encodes CASSLHPGTGGMNEQFF.

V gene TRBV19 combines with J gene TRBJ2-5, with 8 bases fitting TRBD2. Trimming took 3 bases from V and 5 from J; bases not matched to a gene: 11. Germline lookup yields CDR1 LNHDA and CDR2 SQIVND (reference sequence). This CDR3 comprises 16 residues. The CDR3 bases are TGTGCCAGTAGTATCCGGGGGGGCCAGGCGGAGGAGACCCAGTACTTC. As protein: CASSIRGGQAEETQYF.

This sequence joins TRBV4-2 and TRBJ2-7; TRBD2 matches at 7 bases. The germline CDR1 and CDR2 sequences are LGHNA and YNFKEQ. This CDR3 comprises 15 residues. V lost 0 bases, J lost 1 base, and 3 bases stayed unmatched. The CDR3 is CASSQDLGGSYEQYF. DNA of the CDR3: TGTGCCAGCAGCCAAGATCTGGGGGGGTCCTACGAGCAGTACTTC.

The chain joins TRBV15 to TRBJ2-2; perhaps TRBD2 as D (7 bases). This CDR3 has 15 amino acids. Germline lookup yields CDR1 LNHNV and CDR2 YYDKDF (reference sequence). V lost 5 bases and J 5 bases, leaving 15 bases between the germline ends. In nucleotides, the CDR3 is TGTGCCACCAGCGAAGGGGGGGCGCAGACCGGGGAGCTGTTTTTT. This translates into CATSEGGAQTGELFF.

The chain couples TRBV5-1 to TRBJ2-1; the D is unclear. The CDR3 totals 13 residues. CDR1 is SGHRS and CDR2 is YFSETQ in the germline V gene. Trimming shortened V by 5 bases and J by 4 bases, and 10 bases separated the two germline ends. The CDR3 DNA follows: TGCGCCAGCAGTCAGACGGAGTACAATGAGCAGTTCTTC. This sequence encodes CASSQTEYNEQFF.

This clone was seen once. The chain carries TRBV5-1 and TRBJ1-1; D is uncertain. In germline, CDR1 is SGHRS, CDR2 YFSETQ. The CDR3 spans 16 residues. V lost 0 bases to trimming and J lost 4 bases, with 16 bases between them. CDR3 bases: TGCGCCAGCAGCTTGGGGTTAGGGAGCCTGGGCACTGAAGCTTTCTTT. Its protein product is CASSLGLGSLGTEAFF.

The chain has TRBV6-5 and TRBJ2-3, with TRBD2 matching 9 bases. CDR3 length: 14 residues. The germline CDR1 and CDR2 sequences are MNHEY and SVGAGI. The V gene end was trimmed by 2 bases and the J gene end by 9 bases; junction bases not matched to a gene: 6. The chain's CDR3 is CASSYAGGVRTQYF. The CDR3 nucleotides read TGTGCCAGCAGTTACGCGGGGGGGGTTCGGACGCAGTATTTT.

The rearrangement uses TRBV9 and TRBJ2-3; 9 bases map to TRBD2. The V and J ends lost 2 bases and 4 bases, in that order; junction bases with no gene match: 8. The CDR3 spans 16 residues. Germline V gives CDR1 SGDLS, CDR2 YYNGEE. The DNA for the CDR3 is TGTGCCAGCAGCGTTCGTGCGGGGGGGCTGGCAGATACGCAGTATTTT. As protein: CASSVRAGGLADTQYF.

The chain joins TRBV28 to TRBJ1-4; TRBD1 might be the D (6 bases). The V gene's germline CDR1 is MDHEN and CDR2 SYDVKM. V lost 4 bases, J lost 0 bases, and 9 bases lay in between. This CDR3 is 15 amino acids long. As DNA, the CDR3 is TGTGCCAGCAGTTCCGAGGGGGCAACTAATGAAAAACTGTTTTTT. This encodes CASSSEGATNEKLFF.

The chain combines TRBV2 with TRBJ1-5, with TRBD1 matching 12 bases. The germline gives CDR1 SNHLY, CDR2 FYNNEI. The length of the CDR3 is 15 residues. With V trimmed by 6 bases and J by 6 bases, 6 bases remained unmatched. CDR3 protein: CASSGTGGACQPQHF. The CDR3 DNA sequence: TGTGCCAGCAGCGGGACAGGGGGCGCCTGTCAGCCCCAGCATTTT.

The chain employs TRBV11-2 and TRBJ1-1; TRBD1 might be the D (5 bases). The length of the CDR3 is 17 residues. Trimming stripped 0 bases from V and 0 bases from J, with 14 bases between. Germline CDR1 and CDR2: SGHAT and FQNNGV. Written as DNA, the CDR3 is TGTGCCAGCAGCTTAGACTATCGGGGGTACATGAACACTGAAGCTTTCTTT. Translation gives CASSLDYRGYMNTEAFF.

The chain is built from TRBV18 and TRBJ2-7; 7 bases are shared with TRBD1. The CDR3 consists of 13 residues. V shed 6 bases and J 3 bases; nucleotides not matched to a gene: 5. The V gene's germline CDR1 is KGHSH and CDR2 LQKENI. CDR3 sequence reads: CASSEGAYYEQYF. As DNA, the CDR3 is TGTGCCAGCTCTGAGGGGGCATACTACGAGCAGTACTTC. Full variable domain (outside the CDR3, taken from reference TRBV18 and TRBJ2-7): NAGVMQNPRHLVRRRGQEARLRCSPMKGHSHVYWYRQLPEEGLKFMVYLQKENIIDESGMPKERFSAEFPKEGPSILRIQQVVRGDSAAYFCASSEGAYYEQYFGPGTRLTVT.